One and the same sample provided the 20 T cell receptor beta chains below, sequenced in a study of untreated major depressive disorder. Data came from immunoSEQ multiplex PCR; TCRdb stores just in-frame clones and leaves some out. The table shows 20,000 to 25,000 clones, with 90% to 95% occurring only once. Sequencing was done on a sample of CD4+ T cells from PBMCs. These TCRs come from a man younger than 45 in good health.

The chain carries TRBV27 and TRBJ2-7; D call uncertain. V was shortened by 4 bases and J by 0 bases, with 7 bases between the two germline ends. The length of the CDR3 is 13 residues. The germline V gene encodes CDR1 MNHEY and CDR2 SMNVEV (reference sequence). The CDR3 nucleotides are TGTGCCAGCAGTTCGGGCCTCTCCTACGAGCAGTACTTC. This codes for CASSSGLSYEQYF.

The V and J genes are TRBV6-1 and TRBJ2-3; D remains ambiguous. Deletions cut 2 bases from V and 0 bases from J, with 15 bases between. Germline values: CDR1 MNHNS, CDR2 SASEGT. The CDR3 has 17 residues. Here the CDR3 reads CASSEYKYTASTDTQYF. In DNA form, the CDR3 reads TGTGCCAGCAGTGAATATAAGTACACTGCTAGCACAGATACGCAGTATTTT.

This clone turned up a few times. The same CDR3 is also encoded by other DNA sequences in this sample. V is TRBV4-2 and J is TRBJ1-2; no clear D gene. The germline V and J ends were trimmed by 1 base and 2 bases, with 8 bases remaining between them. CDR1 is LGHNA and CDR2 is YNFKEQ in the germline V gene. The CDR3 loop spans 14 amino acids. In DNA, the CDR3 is TGTGCCAGCAGCCAAGGGGAGGGCAACTATGGCTACACCTTC. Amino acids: CASSQGEGNYGYTF.

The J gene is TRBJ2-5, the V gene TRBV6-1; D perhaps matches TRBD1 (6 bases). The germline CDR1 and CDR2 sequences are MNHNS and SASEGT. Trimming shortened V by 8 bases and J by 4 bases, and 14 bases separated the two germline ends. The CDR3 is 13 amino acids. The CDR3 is CASQTGGRETQYF. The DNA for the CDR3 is TGTGCCAGCCAGACAGGCGGCCGAGAGACCCAGTACTTC.

The CDR3 is CASRPDGPSGNTIYF. The CDR3 nucleotides read TGTGCCAGCAGACCGGACGGGCCCTCTGGAAACACCATATATTTT. The chain combines TRBV7-2 with TRBJ1-3; no definite D call. Trimming pared 6 bases from V and 0 bases from J, leaving 12 bases between. The germline V gene encodes CDR1 SGHTA and CDR2 FQGNSA. This CDR3 has 15 residues.

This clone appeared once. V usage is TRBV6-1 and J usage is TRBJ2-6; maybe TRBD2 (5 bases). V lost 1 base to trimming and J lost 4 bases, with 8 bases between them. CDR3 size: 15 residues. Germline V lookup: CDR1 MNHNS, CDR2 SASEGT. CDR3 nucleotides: TGTGCCAGCAGTGAAGTCCGAGGGGGGGCCAACGTCCTGACTTTC. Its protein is CASSEVRGGANVLTF.

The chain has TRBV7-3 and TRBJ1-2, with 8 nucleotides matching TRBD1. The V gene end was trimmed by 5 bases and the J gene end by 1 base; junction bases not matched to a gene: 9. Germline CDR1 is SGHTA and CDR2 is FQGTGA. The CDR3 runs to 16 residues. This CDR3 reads CASSTSGGKRNYGYTF. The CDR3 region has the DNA TGTGCCAGCAGCACCTCAGGGGGCAAACGTAACTATGGCTACACCTTC.

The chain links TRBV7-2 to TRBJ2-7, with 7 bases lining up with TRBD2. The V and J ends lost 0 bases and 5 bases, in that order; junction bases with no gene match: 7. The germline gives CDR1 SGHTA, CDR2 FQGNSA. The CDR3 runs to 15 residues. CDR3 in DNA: TGTGCCAGCAGCTTAGCGGGAGGGCCGGGCAACGAGCAGTACTTC. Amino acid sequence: CASSLAGGPGNEQYF.

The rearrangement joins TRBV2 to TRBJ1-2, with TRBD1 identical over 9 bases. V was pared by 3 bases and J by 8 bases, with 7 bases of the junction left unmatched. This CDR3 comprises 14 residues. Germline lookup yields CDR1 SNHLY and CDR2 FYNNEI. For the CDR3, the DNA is TGTGCCAGCAGTGAGGGACAGGGACTGCTCGGCTACACCTTC. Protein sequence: CASSEGQGLLGYTF.

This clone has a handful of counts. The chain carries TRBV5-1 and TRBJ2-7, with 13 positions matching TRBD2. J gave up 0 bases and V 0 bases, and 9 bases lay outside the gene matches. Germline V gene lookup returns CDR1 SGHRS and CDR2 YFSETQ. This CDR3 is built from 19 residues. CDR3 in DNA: TGCGCCAGCAGCTTGGAAAGTGGGACTAGCGGGACGAGCTCCTACGAGCAGTACTTC. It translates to CASSLESGTSGTSSYEQYF.

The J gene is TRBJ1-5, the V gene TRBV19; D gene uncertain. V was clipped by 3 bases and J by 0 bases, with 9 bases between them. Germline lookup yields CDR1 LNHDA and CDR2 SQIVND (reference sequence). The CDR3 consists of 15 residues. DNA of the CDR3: TGTGCCAGTAGTATCCCCCGGTATAGCAATCAGCCCCAGCATTTT. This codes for CASSIPRYSNQPQHF.

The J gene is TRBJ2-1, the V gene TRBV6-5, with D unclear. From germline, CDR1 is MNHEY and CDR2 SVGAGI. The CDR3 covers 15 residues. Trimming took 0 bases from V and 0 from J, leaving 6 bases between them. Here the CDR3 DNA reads TGTGCCAGCAGTTACTCCCTGAGCTCCTACAATGAGCAGTTCTTC. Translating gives CASSYSLSSYNEQFF.

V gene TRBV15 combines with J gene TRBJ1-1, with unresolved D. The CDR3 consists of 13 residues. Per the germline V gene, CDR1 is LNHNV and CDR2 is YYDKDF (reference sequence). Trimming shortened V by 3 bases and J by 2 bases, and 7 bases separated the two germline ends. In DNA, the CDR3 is TGTGCCACCAGCAGGGGCGGAAACACTGAAGCTTTCTTT. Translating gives CATSRGGNTEAFF.

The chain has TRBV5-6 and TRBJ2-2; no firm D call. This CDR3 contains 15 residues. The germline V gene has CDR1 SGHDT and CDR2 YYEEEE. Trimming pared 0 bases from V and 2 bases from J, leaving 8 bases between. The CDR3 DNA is TGTGCCAGCAGCTTGGTCCAGCGTAACACCGGGGAGCTGTTTTTT. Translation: CASSLVQRNTGELFF.

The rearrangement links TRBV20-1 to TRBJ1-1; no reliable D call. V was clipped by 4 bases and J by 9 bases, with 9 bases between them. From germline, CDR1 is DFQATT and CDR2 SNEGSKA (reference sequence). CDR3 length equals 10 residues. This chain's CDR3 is CSATAAQAFF. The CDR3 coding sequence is TGCAGTGCTACAGCAGCACAAGCTTTCTTT.

CDR3 sequence reads: CASSRNLGIGASGNTIYF. The CDR3 DNA follows: TGCGCCAGCAGTCGGAATCTCGGTATTGGAGCCTCTGGAAACACCATATATTTT. The chain joins TRBV5-1 to TRBJ1-3; D call uncertain. The CDR3 totals 18 residues. Germline V gives CDR1 SGHRS, CDR2 YFSETQ. V lost 5 bases and J 0 bases, leaving 21 bases between the germline ends. Filled out from reference TRBV5-1 and TRBJ1-3, the complete variable domain reads KAGVTQTPRYLIKTRGQQVTLSCSPISGHRSVSWYQQTPGQGLQFLFEYFSETQRNKGNFPGRFSGRQFSNSRSEMNVSTLELGDSALYLCASSRNLGIGASGNTIYFGEGSWLTVV.

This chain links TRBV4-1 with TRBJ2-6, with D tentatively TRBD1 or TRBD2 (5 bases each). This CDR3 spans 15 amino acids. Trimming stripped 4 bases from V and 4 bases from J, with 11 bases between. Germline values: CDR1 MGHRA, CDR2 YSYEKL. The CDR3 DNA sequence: TGCGCCAGCAGCCCTGCTAGGGACGGGGCCAACGTCCTGACTTTC. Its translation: CASSPARDGANVLTF.

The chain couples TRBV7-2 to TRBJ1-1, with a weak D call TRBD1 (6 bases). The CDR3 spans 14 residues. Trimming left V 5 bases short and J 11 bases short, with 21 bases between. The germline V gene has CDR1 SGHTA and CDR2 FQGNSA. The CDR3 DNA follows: TGTGCCAGCAGCCGGGCCGACAGGCGCTGGGGTGCTTTCTTT. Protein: CASSRADRRWGAFF.

The CDR3 sequence is CAWSRTPRRTEAFF. The CDR3 DNA is TGTGCCTGGAGTCGGACCCCGCGGAGGACTGAAGCTTTCTTT. The V call is TRBV30, the J call TRBJ1-1; D remains unclear. Germline V CDR1 and CDR2: GTSNPN, SVGIG (reference sequence). This CDR3 region has 14 residues. Trimming shortened V by 2 bases and J by 5 bases, and 15 bases separated the two germline ends.

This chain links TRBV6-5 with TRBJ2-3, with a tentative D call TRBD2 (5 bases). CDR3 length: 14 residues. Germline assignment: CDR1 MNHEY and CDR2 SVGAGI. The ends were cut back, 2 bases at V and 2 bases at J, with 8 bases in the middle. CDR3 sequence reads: CASSYAGPTDTQYF. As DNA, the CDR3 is TGTGCCAGCAGTTACGCGGGCCCCACAGATACGCAGTATTTT.